This TCR beta chain was observed in a study of blood T cell repertoires in COVID-19. Study as a whole: Sample material is recorded as cDNA or gDNA derived from T cells, B-cell-depleted T cells, or PBMCs.

The CDR3 runs 16 residues. CDR1 and CDR2 (germline): LGHDT, YNNKEL (reference sequence). V lost 2 bases and J lost 4, with 15 bases in between. The repertoire was sequenced with immunoSEQ multiplex PCR; TCRdb's copy has only in-frame clones and lacks some. Of some 80,000 clones detected, around nine tenths appear once; the ten largest clones hold approximately 5%. The source is a man aged 45 to 65 with active or convalescent COVID-19. Sequenced: peripheral blood. The chain couples TRBV3-1 (or the pseudogene TRBV3-2) to TRBJ2-1, with TRBD2 as a possible D gene (5 bases). Written as DNA, the CDR3 is TGTGCCAGCAGCCAAAGATACTCCGGGGATTACAATGAGCAGTTCTTC. This encodes CASSQRYSGDYNEQFF.